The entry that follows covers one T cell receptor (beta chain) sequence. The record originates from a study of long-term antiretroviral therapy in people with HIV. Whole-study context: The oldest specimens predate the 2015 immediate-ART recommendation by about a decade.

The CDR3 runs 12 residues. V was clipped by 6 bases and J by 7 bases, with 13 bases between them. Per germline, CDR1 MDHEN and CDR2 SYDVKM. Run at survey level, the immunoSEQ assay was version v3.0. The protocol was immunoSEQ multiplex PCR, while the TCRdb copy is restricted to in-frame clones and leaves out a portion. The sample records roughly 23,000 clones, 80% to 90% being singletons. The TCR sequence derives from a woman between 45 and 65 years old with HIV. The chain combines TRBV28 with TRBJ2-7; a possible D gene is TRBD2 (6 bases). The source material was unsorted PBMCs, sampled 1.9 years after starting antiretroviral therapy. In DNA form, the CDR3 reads TGTGCCAGCAGCTCTAGCGCAGGGGAGCAGTACTTC. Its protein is CASSSSAGEQYF. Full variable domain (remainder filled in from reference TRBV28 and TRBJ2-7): DVKVTQSSRYLVKRTGEKVFLECVQDMDHENMFWYRQDPGLGLRLIYFSYDVKMKEKGDIPEGYSVSREKKERFSLILESASTNQTSMYLCASSSSAGEQYFGPGTRLTVT.